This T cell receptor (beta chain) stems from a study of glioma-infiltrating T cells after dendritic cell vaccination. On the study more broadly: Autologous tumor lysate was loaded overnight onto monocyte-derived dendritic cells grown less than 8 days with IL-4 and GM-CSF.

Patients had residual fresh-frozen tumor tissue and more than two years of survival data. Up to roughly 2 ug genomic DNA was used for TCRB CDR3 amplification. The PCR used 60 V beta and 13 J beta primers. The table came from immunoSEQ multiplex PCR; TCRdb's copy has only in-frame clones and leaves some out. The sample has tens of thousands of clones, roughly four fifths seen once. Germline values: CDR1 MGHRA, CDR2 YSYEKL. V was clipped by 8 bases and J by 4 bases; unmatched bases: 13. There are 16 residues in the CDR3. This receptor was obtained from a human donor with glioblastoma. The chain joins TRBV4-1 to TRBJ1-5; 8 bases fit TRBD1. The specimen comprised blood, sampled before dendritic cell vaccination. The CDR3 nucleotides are TGCGCCAGCTCTCGGTTTCCGGACAGGGAGAATCAGCCCCAGCATTTT. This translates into CASSRFPDRENQPQHF.